The clone carrying this T cell receptor (beta chain) was recorded once. This entry is derived from a study of blood T cell repertoires in COVID-19. Sequenced by immunoSEQ multiplex PCR; TCRdb stores in-frame clones only, minus some. This table has 300,000 to 350,000 clones, around 90% appearing once. The receptor was derived from a young woman with acute COVID-19. Material: PBMCs or T cells enriched from blood (not recorded which).

The CDR3 DNA reads as TGTGCCAAGGTGGGCAGGGCCGATGAGCAGTTCTTC. Translating it yields CAKVGRADEQFF. The rearrangement uses TRBV9 and TRBJ2-1, with a tentative D call TRBD1 (5 bases). This CDR3 is built from 12 residues. CDR1 and CDR2 (germline): SGDLS, YYNGEE. Trimming removed 9 bases at V and 8 bases at J, with 15 bases between. The full variable domain, in which reference TRBV9 and TRBJ2-1 provide the parts outside the CDR3, is DSGVTQTPKHLITATGQRVTLRCSPRSGDLSVYWYQQSLDQGLQFLIQYYNGEERAKGNILERFSAQQFPDLHSELNLSSLELGDSALYFCAKVGRADEQFFGPGTRLTVL.